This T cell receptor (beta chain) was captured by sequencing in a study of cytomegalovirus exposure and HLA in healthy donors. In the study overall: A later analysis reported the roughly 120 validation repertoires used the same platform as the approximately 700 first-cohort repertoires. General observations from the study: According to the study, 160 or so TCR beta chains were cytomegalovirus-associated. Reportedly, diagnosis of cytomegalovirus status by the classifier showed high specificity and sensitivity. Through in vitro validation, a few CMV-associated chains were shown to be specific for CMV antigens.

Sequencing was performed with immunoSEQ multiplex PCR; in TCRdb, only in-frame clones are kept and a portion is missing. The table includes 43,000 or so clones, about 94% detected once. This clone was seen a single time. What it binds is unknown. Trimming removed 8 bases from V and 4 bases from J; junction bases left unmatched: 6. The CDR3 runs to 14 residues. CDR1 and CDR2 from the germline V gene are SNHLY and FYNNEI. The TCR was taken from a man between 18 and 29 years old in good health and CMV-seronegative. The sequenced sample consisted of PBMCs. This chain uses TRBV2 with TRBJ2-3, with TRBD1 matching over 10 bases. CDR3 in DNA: TGTGCCAGCGGGGAAGGACAGGGGGCAGATACGCAGTATTTT. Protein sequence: CASGEGQGADTQYF.